A selection of T cell receptor beta chains follows, all from one sample in a study of circulating CD8 cells and anti-PD-1 response in melanoma. TCRdb re-called the reads through MiXCR, storing one row per CDR3 protein. The sample has 600 to 850 distinct CDR3 sequences; 6% to 8.5% are singletons. Here the sequenced sample was CD8+ T cells from PBMCs, taken at baseline or after one month of anti-PD-1 therapy (not recorded which). The receptors shown here come from a human donor with melanoma. The CDR3 runs from the conserved cysteine through the conserved F or W. D genes are given only for firm matches. Clone size is not always given. Where it is, it says once, few, many or a class for expanded clones.

cdr3_nt: TGCAGTGCTAGAGCCGCAGCGAACACTGAAGCTTTCTTT
cdr3_aa: CSARAAANTEAFF
clone_size: medium-sized
v_call: TRBV20-1
j_call: TRBJ1-1
d_call: .

cdr3_nt: TGTGCCAGCAGTTACCTTGGGACAGGGTGGTCCAATCAGCCCCAGCATTTT
cdr3_aa: CASSYLGTGWSNQPQHF
clone_size: large
v_call: TRBV6-2/TRBV6-3
j_call: TRBJ1-5
d_call: TRBD1

cdr3_nt: TGCGCCAGCAGCCGCCTCCCCCAAGAGACCCAGTACTTC
cdr3_aa: CASSRLPQETQYF
clone_size: large
v_call: TRBV4-1
j_call: TRBJ2-5
d_call: .

cdr3_nt: TGCAGCGTTGGGACGTCGTACGAGCAGTACTTC
cdr3_aa: CSVGTSYEQYF
clone_size: large
v_call: TRBV29-1
j_call: TRBJ2-7
d_call: .

cdr3_nt: TGTGCCAGCAGTCCCATGATGTCTGGAAACACCATATATTTT
cdr3_aa: CASSPMMSGNTIYF
clone_size: large
v_call: TRBV7-2
j_call: TRBJ1-3
d_call: .

cdr3_nt: .
cdr3_aa: CASSIYLCSVGRERSDTQYF
clone_size: .
v_call: TRBV7-3
j_call: TRBJ2-3
d_call: .

cdr3_nt: TGTGCCAGCAGCTTGACAGGGGGCGGCGATGAGCAGTTCTTC
cdr3_aa: CASSLTGGGDEQFF
clone_size: large
v_call: TRBV7-3
j_call: TRBJ2-1
d_call: TRBD1

cdr3_nt: TGCAGTGCTAGACCAAATCCCTGGGAGACCCAGTACTTC
cdr3_aa: CSARPNPWETQYF
clone_size: medium-sized
v_call: TRBV20-1
j_call: TRBJ2-5
d_call: .

cdr3_nt: TGTGCCAGTAGTATAGGGGCGGGGGACAATGAGCAGTTCTTC
cdr3_aa: CASSIGAGDNEQFF
clone_size: large
v_call: TRBV19
j_call: TRBJ2-1
d_call: TRBD2

cdr3_nt: TGTGCCAGCAGCAAATCTAACGGGGAGCTGTTTTTT
cdr3_aa: CASSKSNGELFF
clone_size: large
v_call: TRBV7-3
j_call: TRBJ2-2
d_call: .

cdr3_nt: TGCAGCGCACCACCGACTAGTCGGAGCTCCTACAATGAGCAGTTCTTC
cdr3_aa: CSAPPTSRSSYNEQFF
clone_size: medium-sized
v_call: TRBV29-1
j_call: TRBJ2-1
d_call: .

cdr3_nt: TGTGCCAGTTCTCCCGGGGTCAGGGGGGTCACTGAAGCTTTCTTT
cdr3_aa: CASSPGVRGVTEAFF
clone_size: .
v_call: TRBV19
j_call: TRBJ1-1
d_call: TRBD1

cdr3_nt: TGTGCCAGCAGCTTTAGAGGGATCTACGAGCAGTACTTC
cdr3_aa: CASSFRGIYEQYF
clone_size: medium-sized
v_call: TRBV5-4
j_call: TRBJ2-7
d_call: .

cdr3_nt: TGCAGTGCCGCCAGACCGATCTATGGCTACACCTTC
cdr3_aa: CSAARPIYGYTF
clone_size: large
v_call: TRBV20-1
j_call: TRBJ1-2
d_call: .

cdr3_nt: TGTGCCAGCAGCGCGGGAGGCGATCCGAACACCATATATTTT
cdr3_aa: CASSAGGDPNTIYF
clone_size: large
v_call: TRBV7-3
j_call: TRBJ1-3
d_call: .

cdr3_nt: TGTGCCAGCCGGGACAACTCCTACGAGCAGTACTTC
cdr3_aa: CASRDNSYEQYF
clone_size: medium-sized
v_call: TRBV27
j_call: TRBJ2-7
d_call: .

cdr3_nt: TGTGCCAGCAGCGAGGGGTACAATCAGCCCCAGCATTTT
cdr3_aa: CASSEGYNQPQHF
clone_size: large
v_call: TRBV7-2
j_call: TRBJ1-5
d_call: .

cdr3_nt: TGTGCCAGCAGTCCCCCAGGCCCTGAAGCTTTCTTT
cdr3_aa: CASSPPGPEAFF
clone_size: medium-sized
v_call: TRBV6-5
j_call: TRBJ1-1
d_call: .

cdr3_nt: TGTGCCAGCACCGGGAGAAACGACGGGTCGAGCTCCTACGAGCAGTACTTC
cdr3_aa: CASTGRNDGSSSYEQYF
clone_size: large
v_call: TRBV28
j_call: TRBJ2-7
d_call: .

cdr3_nt: TGTGCCAGTACCATCGGGGGGAACACTGAAGCTTTCTTT
cdr3_aa: CASTIGGNTEAFF
clone_size: medium-sized
v_call: TRBV19
j_call: TRBJ1-1
d_call: .

cdr3_nt: TGTGCTAGCAGCTCCGGGGGGCCCGGGGAGCTGTTTTTT
cdr3_aa: CASSSGGPGELFF
clone_size: large
v_call: TRBV7-7
j_call: TRBJ2-2
d_call: .

cdr3_nt: TGTGCCAGTAGTGTCACTAGCGGGGGGTTTAACGAGCAGTACTTC
cdr3_aa: CASSVTSGGFNEQYF
clone_size: large
v_call: TRBV19
j_call: TRBJ2-7
d_call: TRBD2

cdr3_nt: TGCAGCGTCCTAACGACAGGGGGCGACGGAACTAATGAAAAACTGTTTTTT
cdr3_aa: CSVLTTGGDGTNEKLFF
clone_size: medium-sized
v_call: TRBV29-1
j_call: TRBJ1-4
d_call: TRBD1

cdr3_nt: TGTGCCAGCTCACGGGCGGACTCCTACGAGCAGTACTTC
cdr3_aa: CASSRADSYEQYF
clone_size: large
v_call: TRBV18
j_call: TRBJ2-7
d_call: .

cdr3_nt: TGTGCCAGCAGTGATAGTACCCAGGGATGGGACACTGAAGCTTTCTTT
cdr3_aa: CASSDSTQGWDTEAFF
clone_size: large
v_call: TRBV2
j_call: TRBJ1-1
d_call: .

cdr3_nt: TGTGCCAGTAGTATTAACAGGGCAGACGAGCAGTACTTC
cdr3_aa: CASSINRADEQYF
clone_size: few
v_call: TRBV19
j_call: TRBJ2-7
d_call: .

cdr3_nt: TGTGCCAGCAGCGATCCTAGATCCCTCCCTTACGAGCAGCACTTC
cdr3_aa: CASSDPRSLPYEQHF
clone_size: .
v_call: TRBV2
j_call: TRBJ2-7
d_call: .

cdr3_nt: TGTGCCAGTAGCCACCTCGTTGAGTATGGCTACACCTTC
cdr3_aa: CASSHLVEYGYTF
clone_size: large
v_call: TRBV19
j_call: TRBJ1-2
d_call: .

cdr3_nt: TGCGCCAGCAGCCCGAGGGGCAGTTCGAACGAGCAGTACTTC
cdr3_aa: CASSPRGSSNEQYF
clone_size: large
v_call: TRBV4-3
j_call: TRBJ2-7
d_call: .

cdr3_nt: TGTGCCACTCAGACAGGGGCCGGGGAGCTGTTTTTT
cdr3_aa: CATQTGAGELFF
clone_size: large
v_call: TRBV19
j_call: TRBJ2-2
d_call: TRBD1

cdr3_nt: TGCAGTGCTAGAGACCCTGGCGGGAGGACCCAGTACTTC
cdr3_aa: CSARDPGGRTQYF
clone_size: medium-sized
v_call: TRBV20-1
j_call: TRBJ2-5
d_call: TRBD2

cdr3_nt: TGTGCCAGCAGCTTCGGCCTAGGGACCGGGGAGCTGTTTTTT
cdr3_aa: CASSFGLGTGELFF
clone_size: large
v_call: TRBV7-3
j_call: TRBJ2-2
d_call: .

cdr3_nt: TGCAGTGCTCCCAATCGGGTAATGAACGCTGAAGCTTTCTTT
cdr3_aa: CSAPNRVMNAEAFF
clone_size: few
v_call: TRBV20-1
j_call: TRBJ1-1
d_call: .

cdr3_nt: TGTGCCAGCAGTGAAGGCTCAGGGGAGCCCGGGGAGCTGTTTTTT
cdr3_aa: CASSEGSGEPGELFF
clone_size: once
v_call: TRBV25-1
j_call: TRBJ2-2
d_call: .

cdr3_nt: TGTGCCAGTAACCCAACGGGGGGGCCTGCAGATACGCAGTATTTT
cdr3_aa: CASNPTGGPADTQYF
clone_size: large
v_call: TRBV19
j_call: TRBJ2-3
d_call: TRBD2

cdr3_nt: TGTGCTAGTGGTTTGGACCGGGACAGGGGGTATTGGTACGAGCAGTACTTC
cdr3_aa: CASGLDRDRGYWYEQYF
clone_size: large
v_call: TRBV12-5
j_call: TRBJ2-7
d_call: TRBD1

cdr3_nt: TGTGCCAGCAGCTCACTCCTGGCTGGGGCCAACGTCCTGACTTTC
cdr3_aa: CASSSLLAGANVLTF
clone_size: large
v_call: TRBV11-3
j_call: TRBJ2-6
d_call: .

cdr3_nt: TGCAGTGCTAGAAGTCTAGGACATGAGCAGTTCTTC
cdr3_aa: CSARSLGHEQFF
clone_size: large
v_call: TRBV20-1
j_call: TRBJ2-1
d_call: .

cdr3_nt: TGTGCCAGCAGCCAAGCCCACGGGGGAGGTGAAAAACTGTTTTTT
cdr3_aa: CASSQAHGGGEKLFF
clone_size: large
v_call: TRBV3-1
j_call: TRBJ1-4
d_call: .

cdr3_nt: TGTGCCAGCAGCTCGGTGCTTAGGCAAGAGACCCAGTACTTC
cdr3_aa: CASSSVLRQETQYF
clone_size: medium-sized
v_call: TRBV12-3/TRBV12-4
j_call: TRBJ2-5
d_call: .

cdr3_nt: TGTGCCAGCAGCCCCGTGACACCATACGAGCAGTACTTC
cdr3_aa: CASSPVTPYEQYF
clone_size: medium-sized
v_call: TRBV7-9
j_call: TRBJ2-7
d_call: .

cdr3_nt: TGTGCCAGCAGCCCTCCCGGCTACACCTACGAGCAGTACTTC
cdr3_aa: CASSPPGYTYEQYF
clone_size: .
v_call: TRBV7-8
j_call: TRBJ2-7
d_call: .

cdr3_nt: TGCAGTGCTGGTAGACGGCTTAGCACAGATACGCAGTATTTT
cdr3_aa: CSAGRRLSTDTQYF
clone_size: medium-sized
v_call: TRBV20-1
j_call: TRBJ2-3
d_call: .